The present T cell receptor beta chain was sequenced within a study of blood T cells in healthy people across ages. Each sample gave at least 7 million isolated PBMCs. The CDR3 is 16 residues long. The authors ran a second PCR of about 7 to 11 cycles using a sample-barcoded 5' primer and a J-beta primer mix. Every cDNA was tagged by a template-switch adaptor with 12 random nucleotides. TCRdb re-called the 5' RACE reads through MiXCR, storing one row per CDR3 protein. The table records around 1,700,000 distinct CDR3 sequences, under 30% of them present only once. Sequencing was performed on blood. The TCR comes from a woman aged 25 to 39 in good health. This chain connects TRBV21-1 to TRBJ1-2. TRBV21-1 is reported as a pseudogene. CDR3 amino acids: CASSKLRQTLPRGYTF. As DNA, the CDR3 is TGTGCCAGCAGCAAACTACGACAAACTTTACCGAGGGGCTACACCTTC.